The source of this TCR beta chain is a study of blood T cell repertoires in COVID-19. Sequencing used immunoSEQ multiplex PCR; TCRdb keeps in-frame clones, though not all of them. Of under 150,000 clones in the sample, around 79% were seen once. CDR3 length: 14 amino acids. Germline-derived CDR1 and CDR2 are SGDLS and YYNGEE. The V end lost 0 bases, the J end lost 7 bases, and 8 bases lay between the germline ends. This TCR was recovered from a man aged 55-75 years with acute or convalescent COVID-19. This chain connects TRBV9 to TRBJ1-6; D is ambiguous. Sequencing was performed on peripheral blood. The CDR3 DNA reads as TGTGCCAGCAGCGTAGGAGCCGGGAATTCACCCCTCCACTTT. Translation gives CASSVGAGNSPLHF. Full variable domain (remainder filled in from reference TRBV9 and TRBJ1-6): DSGVTQTPKHLITATGQRVTLRCSPRSGDLSVYWYQQSLDQGLQFLIQYYNGEERAKGNILERFSAQQFPDLHSELNLSSLELGDSALYFCASSVGAGNSPLHFGNGTRLTVT.